The present T cell receptor beta chain was sequenced within a study of glioma-infiltrating T cells after dendritic cell vaccination. Study in general: Glioblastoma patients came from Phase I and II dendritic cell vaccination trials.

V dropped 4 bases and J dropped 2; count of bases not matched to a gene: 11. Germline loops: CDR1 MNHEY, CDR2 SMNVEV (reference sequence). This CDR3 region has 17 residues. In the case of this clone: The antigen remains unidentified.

Study-level results: Survival was not directly related to TCR clonality in these patients.

TCRdb's table, derived via immunoSEQ multiplex PCR, lists solely in-frame clones and lacks some. This sample has around 60,000 clones, with 70% to 90% found just once. As to time point: after dendritic cell vaccination, including at tumor progression/relapse. The receptor comes from a human donor with glioblastoma. This material consisted of blood, taken after dendritic cell vaccination. The chain joins TRBV27 to TRBJ2-1; 7 positions agree with TRBD2. This CDR3 is CASSYSGLELTYNEQFF. The CDR3 DNA follows: TGTGCCAGCAGTTACTCAGGACTAGAGTTGACCTACAATGAGCAGTTCTTC.